The sequence of this TCR beta chain was determined in a study of T cell responses to AZD1222 COVID-19 vaccine. The CDR3 contains 12 residues. The germline V gene encodes CDR1 SNHLY and CDR2 FYNNEI. Deletions cut 6 bases from V and 14 bases from J, with 18 bases between. On this clone itself: Its antigen is unidentified.

Produced via immunoSEQ multiplex PCR; TCRdb's table is partial and in-frame only. Among about 120,000 clones, 75% to 90% were seen once, and the ten largest hold approximately 1.5%. Study outcomes and limitations: Regions 160-218 and 743-854 held dominance among vaccine-associated CD4 TCRs, which spanned spike. Just six AZD1222 recipients tested seropositive at baseline. Possibly, clonal diversity was underestimated; donors were largely white British and included more females. An increase in Spike-specific TCR breadth and depth was observed after two AZD1222 doses.

The specimen was peripheral blood, collected on day 0 of AZD1222 vaccination. This receptor was obtained from an adult in good health. The chain combines TRBV2 with TRBJ2-3; TRBD2 is a possible D gene (6 bases). This CDR3 is CASRPETSRSYF. CDR3 coding DNA: TGTGCCAGCAGGCCCGAAACTAGCCGCTCGTATTTT.